Each of the 20 T cell receptor beta chains below was sequenced from the same sample in a study of cytomegalovirus exposure and HLA in healthy donors. The PCR employed 60 Vbeta primers together with 13 Jbeta primers. Only in-frame clones appear in the TCRdb table, and some are missing; sequencing was by immunoSEQ multiplex PCR. The sample carries approximately 160,000 clones, around 77% recorded once. Sequencing was done on a sample of PBMCs. The origin of the receptors is a woman in her 30s in good health and CMV-seronegative.

The chain couples TRBV7-3 to TRBJ2-2; D may be TRBD2 (6 bases). Trimming removed 6 bases from V and 1 base from J, with 9 bases in between. The CDR3 loop spans 14 amino acids. Germline CDR1 is SGHTA and CDR2 is FQGTGA. The CDR3: CASSRDWNTGELFF. The DNA for the CDR3 is TGTGCCAGCAGTCGGGACTGGAACACCGGGGAGCTGTTTTTT.

Only a few counts were recorded for this clone. The V call is TRBV25-1, the J call TRBJ1-5, with 9 bases identical to TRBD1. The CDR3 totals 14 residues. V was clipped by 3 bases and J by 4 bases; unmatched bases: 1. The germline V gene encodes CDR1 MGHDK and CDR2 SYGVNS. As DNA, the CDR3 is TGTGCCAGCAGTGAGGGACAGGGAAATCAGCCCCAGCATTTT. Protein: CASSEGQGNQPQHF.

V usage is TRBV5-1 and J usage is TRBJ1-1; 9 nucleotides agree with TRBD1. CDR1 and CDR2 (germline): SGHRS, YFSETQ. The length of the CDR3 is 15 residues. The ends lost 4 bases at V and 1 base at J; junction bases unmatched: 5. CDR3 region: CASSPWTGANTEAFF. The CDR3 DNA is TGCGCCAGCAGCCCCTGGACAGGGGCGAACACTGAAGCTTTCTTT.

On this clone: Other nucleotide sequences in the sample specify the same CDR3. V usage is TRBV27 and J usage is TRBJ2-7, with TRBD1 matching over 9 bases. Germline V gene data show CDR1 as MNHEY and CDR2 as SMNVEV (reference sequence). Unmatched junction bases numbered 3, after V lost 4 bases and J lost 2 bases. CDR3 size: 14 residues. CDR3 amino acids: CASSYRGPPYEQYF. The CDR3, as DNA: TGTGCCAGCAGTTACAGGGGGCCTCCCTACGAGCAGTACTTC.

This rearrangement joins TRBV6-5 to TRBJ1-4; D not certain. This CDR3 has 15 residues. Germline CDR1 MNHEY, CDR2 SVGAGI. V was trimmed by 5 bases and J by 6 bases, leaving 16 bases between them. Here the CDR3 DNA reads TGTGCCAGCAGTCCCCTTCCGTTAAGAGATGAAAAACTGTTTTTT. Protein: CASSPLPLRDEKLFF.

This chain connects TRBV6-5 to TRBJ1-1; a possible D gene is TRBD1 (6 bases). CDR1 and CDR2 from the germline V gene are MNHEY and SVGAGI. The CDR3 spans 14 residues. The V end lost 10 bases, the J end lost 0 bases, and 15 bases lay between the germline ends. The CDR3 DNA reads TGTGCCACCACGGCAGGGGCACTGAACACTGAAGCTTTCTTT. This sequence encodes CATTAGALNTEAFF.

The gene calls are TRBV29-1 and TRBJ1-2; 7 nucleotides agree with TRBD1. The CDR3 has 12 residues. The germline V gene has CDR1 SQVTM and CDR2 ANQGSEA. The trim removed 4 bases at V and 4 bases at J, leaving 3 bases unmatched. The CDR3 sequence is CSVGDSFYGYTF. CDR3 sequence (DNA): TGCAGCGTTGGGGACAGTTTCTATGGCTACACCTTC.

The chain employs TRBV7-2 and TRBJ1-2; D is unclear. V dropped 0 bases and J dropped 7 bases, with 9 bases sitting between them. The CDR3 contains 13 residues. Germline values: CDR1 SGHTA, CDR2 FQGNSA. The CDR3 coding sequence is TGTGCCAGCAGCTTAGCGTCTGTCGGTGGCTACACCTTC. This codes for CASSLASVGGYTF.

The chain is built from TRBV9 and TRBJ1-2; the D gene is possibly TRBD1 (5 bases). This CDR3 has 18 residues. Germline assignment: CDR1 SGDLS and CDR2 YYNGEE. With 1 base removed from V and 1 base from J, the gap between germline ends came to 20 bases. The CDR3 DNA reads as TGTGCCAGCAGCGTAAACCACCCTCGGGGGGGAATTAACTATGGCTACACCTTC. Translating it yields CASSVNHPRGGINYGYTF.

This rearrangement joins TRBV10-3 to TRBJ2-3; 8 bases map to TRBD1. The J segment lost 3 bases and the V segment lost 6 bases, leaving 11 bases of the junction unmatched. CDR1 ENHRY and CDR2 SYGVKD come from the germline V gene. The CDR3 is 16 residues long. CDR3 protein: CAISGRGQGSTDTQYF. CDR3 bases: TGTGCCATCAGCGGCAGGGGGCAGGGATCAACAGATACGCAGTATTTT.

The chain links TRBV7-9 to TRBJ2-7; 9 bases are shared with TRBD1. V lost 4 bases to trimming and J lost 5 bases; unmatched junction nucleotides: 9. CDR1 is SEHNR, CDR2 FQNEAQ, per germline (reference sequence). The CDR3 covers 15 residues. In DNA form, the CDR3 reads TGTGCCAGCAGCTGGGGACAGGGTTCCCCCCACGAGCAGTACTTC. It is translated as CASSWGQGSPHEQYF.

The CDR3 is CASSFPAGGADTQYF. The CDR3 nucleotides are TGTGCCAGCAGTTTTCCGGCGGGGGGGGCAGATACGCAGTATTTT. This rearrangement joins TRBV28 to TRBJ2-3, with 9 bases fitting TRBD2. The CDR3 extends over 15 amino acids. Germline CDR1 is MDHEN and CDR2 is SYDVKM. V was pared by 3 bases and J by 4 bases, with 5 bases of the junction left unmatched.

Only a few counts were recorded for this clone. The chain carries TRBV6-6 and TRBJ2-7; TRBD1 agrees at 8 bases. Germline V CDR1 and CDR2: MNHNY, SVGAGI (reference sequence). The CDR3 length is 14 residues. The V segment lost 2 bases and the J segment 5 bases; nucleotides outside the gene matches: 5. In DNA form, the CDR3 reads TGTGCCAGCAGTTACGGGGACAGGACGAACGAGCAGTACTTC. Protein product: CASSYGDRTNEQYF.

V is TRBV10-3 and J is TRBJ1-1; 9 bases are a match to TRBD1. This CDR3 is built from 13 residues. From germline, CDR1 is ENHRY and CDR2 SYGVKD. Germline trimming cut 10 bases from V and 3 bases from J; bases unmatched to any gene: 6. CDR3 residues: CATRTGVDTEAFF. The CDR3 nucleotides read TGTGCCACTCGGACAGGGGTAGACACTGAAGCTTTCTTT.

This clone appeared a few times. The CDR3 loop reads CASRAHGTAASSQHF. DNA of the CDR3: TGTGCCAGCAGGGCACACGGGACAGCAGCCAGTTCCCAGCATTTT. This sequence joins TRBV2 and TRBJ1-5; 7 bases line up with TRBD1. From germline, CDR1 is SNHLY and CDR2 FYNNEI. The CDR3 has 15 residues. V lost 6 bases to trimming and J lost 11 bases; unmatched junction nucleotides: 16. The complete variable domain, with remaining parts taken from reference TRBV2 and TRBJ1-5, reads EPEVTQTPSHQVTQMGQEVILRCVPISNHLYFYWYRQILGQKVEFLVSFYNNEISEKSEIFDDQFSVERPDGSNFTLKIRSTKLEDSAMYFCASRAHGTAASSQHFGDGTRLSIL.

The rearrangement links TRBV7-8 to TRBJ1-6; D unclear. Germline values: CDR1 SGHVS, CDR2 FQNEAQ. The CDR3 spans 14 residues. Trimming cost V 2 bases and J 9 bases, with 11 bases left between them. This chain's CDR3 is CASSLTLEGSPLHF. For the CDR3, the DNA is TGTGCCAGCAGCTTAACACTTGAGGGTTCACCCCTCCACTTT.

This sequence joins TRBV7-2 and TRBJ1-2; TRBD1 agrees at 8 bases. V trimming: 7 bases; J trimming: 7 bases; junction bases outside the gene matches: 8. The length of the CDR3 is 13 residues. Per germline, CDR1 SGHTA and CDR2 FQGNSA. CDR3 bases: TGTGCCAGCATCCTCGAACAGGGGGTTGGCTACACCTTC. Translation: CASILEQGVGYTF.

This chain connects TRBV30 to TRBJ1-3; TRBD1 matches at 8 bases. CDR1 GTSNPN and CDR2 SVGIG come from the germline V gene (reference sequence). J gave up 0 bases and V 5 bases, and 12 bases lay outside the gene matches. CDR3 length: 17 residues. This chain's CDR3 is CAWVDRANRPSGNTIYF. The CDR3 coding sequence is TGTGCCTGGGTGGACAGGGCCAACCGACCCTCTGGAAACACCATATATTTT.

This clone showed up just once. This chain joins TRBV6-6 and TRBJ1-2; 8 bases align to TRBD1. The germline CDR1 and CDR2 sequences are MNHNY and SVGAGI (reference sequence). V dropped 0 bases and J dropped 3; count of bases not matched to a gene: 6. CDR3 length: 16 amino acids. Written as DNA, the CDR3 is TGTGCCAGCAGTTACTCGACACAGGGGGATGACTATGGCTACACCTTC. Residues: CASSYSTQGDDYGYTF.

V is TRBV7-9 and J is TRBJ2-1, with a tentative D call TRBD1 (5 bases). Germline-derived CDR1 and CDR2 are SEHNR and FQNEAQ (reference sequence). The CDR3 covers 13 residues. V lost 2 bases to trimming and J lost 15 bases, with 17 bases between them. DNA of the CDR3: TGTGCCAGCAGCTTAAGTAGGGGCCCCCGCGTGTTCTTC. It translates to CASSLSRGPRVFF.